The entry that follows covers one T cell receptor (beta chain) sequence. Trimming took off 0 bases at V and 7 bases at J, with 8 bases between the two ends. This CDR3 is 12 amino acids long. Looked up from germline, CDR1 is SGHNT and CDR2 is YYREEE (reference sequence). The sample is drawn from a study of blood T cell repertoires in COVID-19. Clones were sequenced by immunoSEQ multiplex PCR, and TCRdb holds only the in-frame ones, with some missing. This sample has 130,000 or so clones, with 88% found just once. The source material was peripheral blood. The TCR originated in a man between 60 and 75 years old with active or convalescent COVID-19. The chain joins TRBV5-4 to TRBJ2-7; maybe TRBD2 (6 bases). The CDR3 DNA is TGTGCCAGCAGCTTGGCTGGGAGGGAGCAGTACTTC. It specifies CASSLAGREQYF.